This T cell receptor beta chain came from a study of T cell responses to AZD1222 COVID-19 vaccine. Overall study findings and caveats: Seropositive AZD1222 recipients at baseline numbered only five or six.

Sequenced by immunoSEQ multiplex PCR; TCRdb stores in-frame clones only, minus some. The sample lists roughly 110,000 clones; roughly nine tenths were seen once. The V gene's germline CDR1 is GTSNPN and CDR2 SVGIG (reference sequence). This CDR3 has 13 residues. Trimming shortened V by 2 bases and J by 8 bases, and 12 bases separated the two germline ends. Concerning this clone: Its antigen is not identified.

The starting material was peripheral blood, obtained on day 0 of AZD1222 vaccination. The TCR sequence derives from an adult in good health. V gene TRBV30 combines with J gene TRBJ1-4; tentatively, D is TRBD1 (6 bases). The CDR3 is CAWSPGAGEKLFF. In DNA form, the CDR3 reads TGTGCCTGGAGTCCAGGGGCGGGGGAAAAACTGTTTTTT.